This TCR beta chain was identified during a study of cytomegalovirus exposure and HLA in healthy donors. Study-level findings and limits: In an earlier analysis, in approximately 570 donors, most V segments appeared productive either ~87% or ~30% of the time. Owing to their indistinguishability, certain V segments, notably TRBV6-2 and TRBV6-3, were excluded.

In regard to this clone: Its cognate antigen is unknown.

The primer mix had 60 Vbeta and 13 Jbeta primers. Libraries were prepared by immunoSEQ multiplex PCR; TCRdb keeps only in-frame clonotypes and omits some of them. The sample includes 110,000 or so clones, under 80% of them seen just once. The junction had 3 bases not matched to a gene; V was cut back by 4 bases and J by 5 bases. Germline V gene lookup returns CDR1 MGHRA and CDR2 YSYEKL. The CDR3 spans 14 residues. This chain connects TRBV4-1 to TRBJ2-2; 8 nucleotides agree with TRBD2. This receptor was obtained from a woman between 50 and 59 years old in good health and CMV-seropositive. Sequencing was performed on PBMCs. CDR3 residues: CASSPRGGTGELFF. The CDR3 DNA follows: TGCGCCAGCAGCCCCCGGGGGGGTACCGGGGAGCTGTTTTTT.